This TCR beta chain was captured in a study of T cell responses to AZD1222 COVID-19 vaccine. This CDR3 is 13 amino acids long. V was clipped by 2 bases and J by 4 bases, with 8 bases between them. CDR1 LGHDT and CDR2 YNNKEL come from the germline V gene (reference sequence). This clone was recorded only once. Libraries were prepared by immunoSEQ multiplex PCR; TCRdb keeps only in-frame clonotypes and omits some of them. The sample has 55,000 to 90,000 clones, 84% seen once. The chain links TRBV3-1 (or the pseudogene TRBV3-2) to TRBJ1-2; a weak D match, TRBD1 (5 bases). The starting material was peripheral blood, obtained on day 0 of AZD1222 vaccination. This receptor was identified in an adult in good health. CDR3 residues: CASSQLQGYGYTF. For the CDR3, the DNA is TGTGCCAGCAGCCAATTGCAGGGCTATGGCTACACCTTC.